What follows are 8 T cell receptor beta chains derived from one specimen sequenced in a study of blood T cell repertoires in COVID-19. Libraries were prepared by immunoSEQ multiplex PCR; TCRdb keeps only in-frame clonotypes and omits some of them. Counted here are some 340,000 clones, 85% to 95% occurring once; the ten biggest clones make up 3.9%. The specimen was PBMCs or T cells enriched from blood (not recorded which). Every receptor here comes from a woman between 25 and 40 years old who had been exposed to COVID-19.

J is TRBJ1-5 and V is TRBV18, with 7 nucleotides matching TRBD1. The CDR3 consists of 17 residues. CDR1 is KGHSH and CDR2 is LQKENI in the germline V gene. Unmatched junction bases numbered 8, after V lost 3 bases and J lost 0 bases. CDR3 in amino acids: CASSPRTGLNSNQPQHF. The CDR3 DNA is TGTGCCAGCTCACCCCGGACAGGATTGAATAGCAATCAGCCCCAGCATTTT. Combining the CDR3 with reference TRBV18 and TRBJ1-5 gives the whole variable domain NAGVMQNPRHLVRRRGQEARLRCSPMKGHSHVYWYRQLPEEGLKFMVYLQKENIIDESGMPKERFSAEFPKEGPSILRIQQVVRGDSAAYFCASSPRTGLNSNQPQHFGDGTRLSIL.

Note on this clone: A junction boundary mismatches the germline segment, possibly from a read error. The chain combines TRBV15 with TRBJ1-2; no reliable D call. In germline, CDR1 is LNHNV, CDR2 YYDKDF (reference sequence). The CDR3 covers 12 residues. CDR3 amino acids: CATASPPLPYFF. The DNA of the CDR3 is TGTGCCACCGCAAGCCCCCCACTTCCTTACTTCTTC.

The rearrangement links TRBV7-7 to TRBJ2-5; D may be TRBD2 (6 bases). CDR3 length equals 15 residues. V shed 0 bases and J shed 5 bases, with 13 bases lying between them. Germline CDR1 and CDR2: SSHAT and FNYEAQ (reference sequence). The CDR3 sequence: CASSLAGRDRETQYF. CDR3 bases: TGTGCCAGCAGCTTAGCCGGGCGGGACCGGGAGACCCAGTACTTC.

The J gene is TRBJ1-1, the V gene TRBV5-8; 8 positions match TRBD1. V dropped 7 bases and J dropped 0; count of bases not matched to a gene: 11. Germline CDR1 and CDR2: SGHTS and YDEGEE. There are 16 residues in the CDR3. CDR3 sequence: CASALHRGEMNTEAFF. CDR3 nucleotides: TGTGCCAGCGCCCTCCACAGGGGGGAGATGAACACTGAAGCTTTCTTT.

The gene calls are TRBV5-6 and TRBJ2-4; 9 nucleotides match TRBD1. The CDR3 has 16 residues. Looked up from germline, CDR1 is SGHDT and CDR2 is YYEEEE. The ends lost 4 bases at V and 6 bases at J; junction bases unmatched: 11. CDR3 amino acids: CASSLTGGSGGNIQYF. CDR3 nucleotide sequence: TGTGCCAGCAGCCTGACAGGGGGATCGGGAGGAAACATTCAGTACTTC.

The chain has TRBV7-9 and TRBJ2-1; D unresolved. The germline CDR1 and CDR2 sequences are SEHNR and FQNEAQ (reference sequence). Trimming pared 4 bases from V and 0 bases from J, leaving 7 bases between. The CDR3 is 14 residues long. The CDR3: CASSSLSSYNEQFF. For the CDR3, the DNA is TGTGCCAGCAGCTCCCTTTCCTCCTACAATGAGCAGTTCTTC.

This rearrangement joins TRBV6-6 to TRBJ1-6, with a tentative D call TRBD1 (5 bases). Germline loops: CDR1 MNHNY, CDR2 SVGAGI (reference sequence). V was pared by 1 base and J by 10 bases, with 17 bases between. The CDR3 totals 16 residues. This CDR3 is CASSYLAREGRSPLHF. The CDR3 DNA follows: TGTGCCAGCAGTTACTTGGCCAGGGAAGGGAGGTCACCCCTCCACTTT.

The J gene is TRBJ1-4, the V gene TRBV19, with 11 positions matching TRBD1. Germline V gives CDR1 LNHDA, CDR2 SQIVND (reference sequence). Unmatched junction bases numbered 14, after V lost 4 bases and J lost 4 bases. This CDR3 contains 19 residues. In nucleotides, the CDR3 is TGTGCCAGTAGTACTCGATACTCCGGACAGGGGGCGCGTAATGAAAAACTGTTTTTT. This translates into CASSTRYSGQGARNEKLFF.